This entry lists 25 T cell receptor beta chains sequenced from one sample in a study of cytomegalovirus exposure and HLA in healthy donors. Primers included in the PCR were 60 Vbeta and 13 Jbeta primers. Libraries were prepared by immunoSEQ multiplex PCR; TCRdb keeps only in-frame clonotypes and omits some of them. Of 110,000 to 150,000 clones listed, 77% are singletons. The sample taken for sequencing was PBMCs. These receptors were collected from a male donor in good health and CMV-seronegative.

The rearrangement uses TRBV6-1 and TRBJ2-7; D may be TRBD1 (6 bases). V was clipped by 6 bases and J by 2 bases, with 17 bases between them. From germline, CDR1 is MNHNS and CDR2 SASEGT. The CDR3 sequence is 15 residues long. CDR3 residues: CASSGQSPETYEQYF. DNA of the CDR3: TGTGCCAGCAGCGGACAGTCCCCGGAGACCTACGAGCAGTACTTC.

With regard to this clone: A read error may account for a junction end that differs from germline. The rearrangement links TRBV7-9 to TRBJ1-2, with D possibly being TRBD1 (5 bases). Per the germline V gene, CDR1 is SEHNR and CDR2 is FQNEAQ (reference sequence). The CDR3 runs 15 residues. CDR3 sequence reads: CASSSVDSSKYGYTF. The CDR3 DNA reads as TGTGCCAGCAGCTCCGTTGACAGTTCTAAGTATGGCTACACCTTC.

The table lists this clone with a count of one. The gene calls are TRBV7-9 and TRBJ2-1, with 14 bases that match TRBD2. The CDR3 consists of 15 residues. Looked up from germline, CDR1 is SEHNR and CDR2 is FQNEAQ (reference sequence). The J segment lost 6 bases and the V segment lost 5 bases, leaving 3 bases of the junction unmatched. CDR3 in DNA: TGTGCCAGCAGCCTCGGACTAGCGGGAGGCAATGAGCAGTTCTTC. It translates to CASSLGLAGGNEQFF.

The rearrangement uses TRBV23-1 and TRBJ2-7; 9 bases are a match to TRBD2. TRBV23-1 has ORF status, its function being uncertain. This CDR3 is built from 18 residues. Trimming at V came to 8 bases and at J to 4 bases, leaving 21 bases not matched to a gene. The chain's CDR3 is CASSPTGDGREGRYEQYF. The CDR3 nucleotides read TGCGCCAGCTCCCCGACAGGCGATGGGCGGGAGGGCCGGTACGAGCAGTACTTC.

The chain combines TRBV11-3 with TRBJ2-2; possibly TRBD2 for D (6 bases). Germline CDR1 SGHNT, CDR2 YENEEA. CDR3 length: 14 residues. V lost 5 bases to trimming and J lost 3 bases, with 10 bases between them. The CDR3 sequence is CASSLTRDTGELFF. The CDR3 bases are TGTGCCAGCAGCCTGACTAGGGACACCGGGGAGCTGTTTTTT.

The J gene is TRBJ1-2, the V gene TRBV5-1, with D perhaps TRBD1 (5 bases). The germline V gene has CDR1 SGHRS and CDR2 YFSETQ. Deletions cut 4 bases from V and 4 bases from J, with 11 bases between. The CDR3 is 13 amino acids. The CDR3 is CASSPQGGYGYTF. CDR3 DNA: TGCGCCAGCAGCCCCCAGGGTGGCTATGGCTACACCTTC.

This rearrangement joins TRBV11-2 to TRBJ2-3; unclear D gene. The CDR3 runs to 13 residues. CDR1 is SGHAT and CDR2 is FQNNGV in the germline V gene. The V end lost 5 bases, the J end lost 4 bases, and 10 bases lay between the germline ends. CDR3 sequence (DNA): TGTGCCAGCAGCAATTACCGGGCAGATACGCAGTATTTT. This codes for CASSNYRADTQYF.

V gene TRBV5-5 combines with J gene TRBJ2-7; D might be TRBD1 (6 bases). V was trimmed by 0 bases and J by 3 bases, leaving 19 bases between them. Germline assignment: CDR1 SGHKS and CDR2 YYEKEE (reference sequence). This CDR3 spans 17 amino acids. As DNA, the CDR3 is TGTGCCAGCAGCTTGGCCGGTAGGGGGTCGTCGTTCTACGAGCAGTACTTC. It translates to CASSLAGRGSSFYEQYF. Full variable domain (rest looked up from reference TRBV5-5 and TRBJ2-7): DAGVTQSPTHLIKTRGQQVTLRCSPISGHKSVSWYQQVLGQGPQFIFQYYEKEERGRGNFPDRFSARQFPNYSSELNVNALLLGDSALYLCASSLAGRGSSFYEQYFGPGTRLTVT.

The CDR3 DNA follows: TGCAGCGTTGAATCAATGACTAGCGGGAGTTCCTACAATGAGCAGTTCTTC. Translated: CSVESMTSGSSYNEQFF. The V and J genes are TRBV29-1 and TRBJ2-1; 12 nucleotides align to TRBD2. V shed 2 bases and J 1 base; nucleotides not matched to a gene: 6. Looked up from germline, CDR1 is SQVTM and CDR2 is ANQGSEA. The CDR3 is 17 residues long.

The chain employs TRBV11-2 and TRBJ2-7; 13 positions agree with TRBD2. The CDR3 sequence is 15 residues long. V shed 5 bases, J shed 3 bases, and the junction held 4 bases outside the gene matches. Germline CDR1 and CDR2: SGHAT and FQNNGV. CDR3 residues: CASSRLAGGLYEQYF. The CDR3 bases are TGTGCCAGCAGCCGACTAGCGGGGGGACTCTACGAGCAGTACTTC. Drawing the rest from reference TRBV11-2 and TRBJ2-7, the complete variable domain is EAGVAQSPRYKIIEKRQSVAFWCNPISGHATLYWYQQILGQGPKLLIQFQNNGVVDDSQLPKDRFSAERLKGVDSTLKIQPAKLEDSAVYLCASSRLAGGLYEQYFGPGTRLTVT.

The chain uses TRBV30 and TRBJ1-3; TRBD1 might be the D (6 bases). Per the germline V gene, CDR1 is GTSNPN and CDR2 is SVGIG (reference sequence). The CDR3 has 14 amino acids. Trimming stripped 3 bases from V and 5 bases from J, with 14 bases between. CDR3 loop: CAWSAIDRRNTIYF. The CDR3 coding sequence is TGTGCCTGGAGCGCTATCGACAGGCGAAACACCATATATTTT.

This sequence joins TRBV15 and TRBJ2-5, with D possibly TRBD2 on 5 matching bases. The V end was cut by 5 bases, the J end by 2 bases, with 12 bases between. The CDR3 sequence is 14 residues long. The V gene's germline CDR1 is LNHNV and CDR2 YYDKDF (reference sequence). The CDR3 nucleotides are TGTGCCACCAGCGGCAGGACTGTTCAAGAGACCCAGTACTTC. This gives the protein CATSGRTVQETQYF.

On this clone itself: Distinct nucleotide sequences in the sample also encode this CDR3. V gene TRBV5-4 combines with J gene TRBJ2-5, with TRBD2 matching 9 bases. With 2 bases clipped from V and 2 bases from J, the junction kept 1 base outside the gene matches. The CDR3 is made up of 14 amino acids. Germline V gives CDR1 SGHNT, CDR2 YYREEE (reference sequence). The DNA of the CDR3 is TGTGCCAGCAGCTTAGCGGGGGGACAAGAGACCCAGTACTTC. Translation gives CASSLAGGQETQYF.

Details on this clone: Other DNA sequences in the same sample also yield this CDR3. The chain has TRBV6-5 and TRBJ2-4, with 7 bases aligning to TRBD2. CDR3 size: 16 residues. The J segment lost 0 bases and the V segment lost 3 bases, leaving 5 bases of the junction unmatched. Germline assignment: CDR1 MNHEY and CDR2 SVGAGI. The CDR3 nucleotides are TGTGCCAGCAGTTATGAAGCGGGGCTAGCCAAAAACATTCAGTACTTC. This sequence encodes CASSYEAGLAKNIQYF.

This clone was recorded a few times. The chain carries TRBV13 and TRBJ1-2, with D possibly TRBD1 on 5 matching bases. V lost 4 bases and J 6 bases, leaving 21 bases between the germline ends. This CDR3 spans 16 amino acids. CDR1 and CDR2 from the germline V gene are PRHDT and FYEKMQ (reference sequence). CDR3 residues: CASSSSEGRAWDGYTF. The CDR3 DNA sequence: TGTGCCAGCAGCTCCTCGGAGGGGCGCGCCTGGGATGGCTACACCTTC.

The V and J genes are TRBV9 and TRBJ1-2; a weak D match, TRBD1 (6 bases). Germline-derived CDR1 and CDR2 are SGDLS and YYNGEE. CDR3 length equals 15 residues. V was trimmed by 0 bases and J by 2 bases, leaving 11 bases between them. CDR3 sequence reads: CASSVVGTLNYGYTF. The CDR3 region has the DNA TGTGCCAGCAGCGTAGTGGGGACACTAAACTATGGCTACACCTTC.

The gene calls are TRBV5-1 and TRBJ2-1, with D maybe TRBD1 (5 bases). The CDR3 contains 15 residues. Per germline, CDR1 SGHRS and CDR2 YFSETQ. V was shortened by 4 bases and J by 2 bases, with 13 bases between the two germline ends. For the CDR3, the DNA is TGCGCCAGCAGCAGAGGACAAGGCCCCTACAATGAGCAGTTCTTC. Translated: CASSRGQGPYNEQFF. The full variable domain, rest sourced from reference TRBV5-1 and TRBJ2-1, is KAGVTQTPRYLIKTRGQQVTLSCSPISGHRSVSWYQQTPGQGLQFLFEYFSETQRNKGNFPGRFSGRQFSNSRSEMNVSTLELGDSALYLCASSRGQGPYNEQFFGPGTRLTVL.

The J gene is TRBJ1-3, the V gene TRBV15, with D maybe TRBD1 (6 bases). Germline V gene sequence: CDR1 LNHNV, CDR2 YYDKDF (reference sequence). The germline V and J ends were trimmed by 0 bases and 0 bases, with 12 bases remaining between them. This CDR3 comprises 17 residues. The CDR3: CATSREAQGYSGNTIYF. The CDR3 DNA follows: TGTGCCACCAGCAGAGAAGCACAGGGCTACTCTGGAAACACCATATATTTT.

This sequence joins TRBV13 and TRBJ1-1; 8 bases are shared with TRBD1. Trimming took 3 bases from V and 3 from J; bases not matched to a gene: 3. This CDR3 is built from 14 residues. Germline lookup yields CDR1 PRHDT and CDR2 FYEKMQ (reference sequence). CDR3 in amino acids: CASSFPGGDTEAFF. The CDR3 region has the DNA TGTGCCAGCAGCTTCCCAGGGGGCGACACTGAAGCTTTCTTT.

This sequence joins TRBV14 and TRBJ2-4; TRBD1 matches 9 bases. Trimming removed 4 bases from V and 3 bases from J; junction bases left unmatched: 19. From germline, CDR1 is SGHDN and CDR2 FVKESK. CDR3 length equals 20 residues. CDR3 residues: CASSLGPGQGDTAHKNIQYF. Here the CDR3 DNA reads TGTGCCAGCAGCCTGGGACCGGGACAGGGAGATACCGCCCACAAAAACATTCAGTACTTC.

This chain links TRBV19 with TRBJ1-1; D gene uncertain. V was cut by 4 bases and J by 5 bases, with 11 bases left in between. Per germline, CDR1 LNHDA and CDR2 SQIVND (reference sequence). This CDR3 region has 13 residues. The CDR3 region has the DNA TGTGCCAGTAGTAAGCGGGCTGGGACTGAAGCTTTCTTT. This encodes CASSKRAGTEAFF.

V gene TRBV5-1 combines with J gene TRBJ1-4; tentative D call: TRBD1 (6 bases). Germline values: CDR1 SGHRS, CDR2 YFSETQ. V was shortened by 4 bases and J by 8 bases, with 18 bases between the two germline ends. The CDR3 extends over 15 amino acids. CDR3 DNA: TGCGCCAGCAGCACGGGGACACAGGGTGGGGAAAAACTGTTTTTT. Translation gives CASSTGTQGGEKLFF.

J is TRBJ2-2 and V is TRBV7-3, with TRBD1 identical over 9 bases. This CDR3 contains 15 residues. Germline-derived CDR1 and CDR2 are SGHTA and FQGTGA. V lost 6 bases to trimming and J lost 4 bases; unmatched junction nucleotides: 6. The DNA of the CDR3 is TGTGCCAGCAGAAAACAGGGGGCCGGCACCGGGGAGCTGTTTTTT. It encodes CASRKQGAGTGELFF.

The chain joins TRBV18 to TRBJ1-2, with 7 bases fitting TRBD1. The germline CDR1 and CDR2 sequences are KGHSH and LQKENI. This CDR3 spans 15 amino acids. The ends lost 5 bases at V and 6 bases at J; junction bases unmatched: 12. In DNA form, the CDR3 reads TGTGCCAGCTCATCACACCAGGGGGAGATCCATGGCTACACCTTC. Translating it yields CASSSHQGEIHGYTF.

The table lists this clone with a count of one. The chain carries TRBV19 and TRBJ2-7; 13 nucleotides line up with TRBD2. Trimming removed 5 bases from V and 6 bases from J; junction bases left unmatched: 25. This CDR3 region has 21 residues. The germline CDR1 and CDR2 sequences are LNHDA and SQIVND (reference sequence). The CDR3 spells CASSPRWGARLAGGLGSEQYF. CDR3 DNA sequence: TGTGCCAGTAGTCCTCGGTGGGGGGCGCGACTAGCGGGGGGCCTCGGCAGCGAGCAGTACTTC.